These 27 T cell receptor beta chains originate from one sample sequenced in a study of T cells in Graves' hyperthyroidism and ophthalmopathy. The investigators amplified TCR beta CDR3 regions from RNA transcripts. HTBI primers were the set used in a first-round RT-PCR of the TCR CDR3. TCRdb re-derived calls from the multiplex PCR reads in MiXCR, one entry per CDR3 protein. The sample holds some 490,000 distinct CDR3 sequences, about 16% seen once. Sequencing input: blood. The receptor set was obtained from a woman in her twenties or thirties with Graves' ophthalmopathy.

The V gene is TRBV30, the J gene TRBJ2-1, with TRBD2 matching over 7 bases. This CDR3 has 14 residues. CDR1 is GTSNPN, CDR2 SVGIG, per germline (reference sequence). V trimming: 2 bases; J trimming: 2 bases; junction bases outside the gene matches: 3. The CDR3 loop is CAWSPGLAYNEQFF. CDR3 coding DNA: TGTGCCTGGAGTCCCGGACTAGCCTACAATGAGCAGTTCTTC.

Many counts were recorded for this clonotype. The chain has TRBV28 and TRBJ2-1; D is perhaps TRBD1 (8 bases). V was shortened by 3 bases and J by 9 bases, with 18 bases between the two germline ends. Germline assignment: CDR1 MDHEN and CDR2 SYDVKM. This CDR3 region has 15 residues. In nucleotides, the CDR3 is TGTGCCAGCAGTTTTTCCGACAGGGGAGGGCGTGAGCAGTTCTTC. Protein: CASSFSDRGGREQFF.

The chain uses TRBV27 and TRBJ2-2; D not resolved. The CDR3 spans 14 residues. V was shortened by 10 bases and J by 4 bases, with 16 bases between the two germline ends. Germline V lookup: CDR1 MNHEY, CDR2 SMNVEV (reference sequence). CDR3 sequence reads: CATAASPSTGELFF. The CDR3 DNA reads as TGTGCCACCGCAGCCTCCCCGAGCACCGGGGAGCTGTTTTTT.

This clonotype was seen many times. The J gene is TRBJ2-1, the V gene TRBV27; the D call may be TRBD1 or TRBD2 (5 bases each). Germline V gene lookup returns CDR1 MNHEY and CDR2 SMNVEV (reference sequence). V lost 3 bases and J 9 bases, leaving 15 bases between the germline ends. The CDR3 contains 14 residues. The CDR3: CASSLGGGVTEQFF. For the CDR3, the DNA is TGTGCCAGCAGTTTGGGTGGGGGAGTCACTGAGCAGTTCTTC.

There are many counts of this clonotype. The chain recombines TRBV6-5 with TRBJ1-1; perhaps TRBD1 as D (6 bases). The germline V and J ends were trimmed by 2 bases and 3 bases, with 13 bases remaining between them. This CDR3 has 15 residues. Germline V gene lookup returns CDR1 MNHEY and CDR2 SVGAGI. Here the CDR3 reads CASSYVGGRDTEAFF. For the CDR3, the DNA is TGTGCCAGCAGTTACGTAGGGGGGAGGGACACTGAAGCTTTCTTT.

The J gene is TRBJ2-3, the V gene TRBV20-1; no clear D. Germline-derived CDR1 and CDR2 are DFQATT and SNEGSKA (reference sequence). V lost 3 bases and J 2 bases, leaving 6 bases between the germline ends. CDR3 size: 12 residues. CDR3 in amino acids: CSARSNTDTQYF. In DNA form, the CDR3 reads TGCAGTGCTAGGAGTAACACAGATACGCAGTATTTT.

This clonotype occurred many times. This chain uses TRBV6-6 with TRBJ1-1; 10 bases are shared with TRBD1. The CDR3 is 16 amino acids. Trimming removed 2 bases from V and 4 bases from J; junction bases left unmatched: 7. CDR1 and CDR2 (germline): MNHNY, SVGAGI (reference sequence). In DNA form, the CDR3 reads TGTGCCAGCAGTTACGGGACAGGGGAATGGGGCACTGAAGCTTTCTTT. Translating gives CASSYGTGEWGTEAFF.

At least ten counts were recorded for this clonotype. The V and J genes are TRBV7-2 and TRBJ2-7; 10 bases match TRBD2. The V gene's germline CDR1 is SGHTA and CDR2 FQGNSA. The CDR3 has 15 amino acids. After removal of 3 bases from V and 5 bases from J, the junction contained 7 bases not matched to a gene. The CDR3: CASSFAGLAWHEQYF. CDR3 nucleotide sequence: TGTGCCAGCAGCTTCGCGGGACTAGCGTGGCACGAGCAGTACTTC.

This clonotype was recorded at least ten times. The chain is built from TRBV20-1 and TRBJ2-3; D ambiguous. Trimming left V 0 bases short and J 2 bases short, with 12 bases between. The CDR3 runs to 15 residues. Germline assignment: CDR1 DFQATT and CDR2 SNEGSKA (reference sequence). CDR3 region: CSAREVTRNTDTQYF. CDR3 DNA: TGCAGTGCTAGAGAAGTTACTCGAAACACAGATACGCAGTATTTT.

The chain employs TRBV6-6 and TRBJ2-7; 8 positions match TRBD2. The length of the CDR3 is 15 residues. V gave up 2 bases and J gave up 5 bases; unmatched junction bases: 8. Per germline, CDR1 MNHNY and CDR2 SVGAGI (reference sequence). CDR3 DNA sequence: TGTGCCAGCAGTTACCCGGGGGGGGCGGGCGACGAGCAGTACTTC. Protein sequence: CASSYPGGAGDEQYF.

This clonotype was counted ten times or more. The CDR3 DNA follows: TGCAGTGCTAGCGATACTAGCGGCGAGGGAGACATTCAGTACTTC. Its protein product is CSASDTSGEGDIQYF. This chain uses TRBV20-1 with TRBJ2-4, with 8 bases fitting TRBD2. The CDR3 has 15 amino acids. J lost 8 bases, V lost 3 bases, and 12 bases had no gene match. Germline V CDR1 and CDR2: DFQATT, SNEGSKA (reference sequence).

The rearrangement uses TRBV20-1 and TRBJ1-4; D unresolved. This CDR3 comprises 15 residues. Trimming took 3 bases from V and 6 from J, leaving 17 bases between them. CDR1 DFQATT and CDR2 SNEGSKA come from the germline V gene (reference sequence). CDR3 DNA: TGCAGTGCTAGTGGTCAGACGGAGCCATATGAAAAACTGTTTTTT. Residues: CSASGQTEPYEKLFF.

This clonotype was counted at least ten times. The chain links TRBV20-1 to TRBJ2-1, with TRBD1 matching over 8 bases. The ends lost 6 bases at V and 9 bases at J; junction bases unmatched: 13. The CDR3 is 14 residues long. Germline CDR1 and CDR2: DFQATT and SNEGSKA (reference sequence). In nucleotides, the CDR3 is TGCAGTGCAATTCTCGGACAGGGTGCCCGTGAGCAGTTCTTC. Translation gives CSAILGQGAREQFF.

At least ten counts were recorded for this clonotype. J is TRBJ2-4 and V is TRBV7-9, with 13 positions matching TRBD2. The CDR3 length is 21 residues. Germline CDR1 reads SEHNR; CDR2 reads FQNEAQ (reference sequence). Trimming removed 3 bases from V and 1 base from J; junction bases left unmatched: 15. CDR3: CASSLSPVGTSGIYAKNIQYF. CDR3 nucleotides: TGTGCCAGCAGCTTGTCTCCTGTAGGGACTAGCGGGATTTACGCCAAAAACATTCAGTACTTC.

This clonotype appeared a few times. This rearrangement joins TRBV20-1 to TRBJ2-1; TRBD1 or TRBD2 may be the D gene (5 bases each). Germline V gives CDR1 DFQATT, CDR2 SNEGSKA (reference sequence). Trimming took 3 bases from V and 9 from J, leaving 9 bases between them. This CDR3 has 11 residues. CDR3: CSASWGPEQFF. CDR3 DNA: TGCAGTGCTAGTTGGGGACCTGAGCAGTTCTTC.

This clonotype was counted ten times or more. The J gene is TRBJ2-7, the V gene TRBV7-2, with 8 bases identical to TRBD1. V gave up 5 bases and J gave up 6 bases; unmatched junction bases: 12. CDR3 length: 15 amino acids. CDR1 and CDR2 (germline): SGHTA, FQGNSA. This CDR3 is CASSDRQGALSEQYF. CDR3 nucleotide sequence: TGTGCCAGCAGCGACCGCCAGGGGGCGCTCTCCGAGCAGTACTTC. Together with reference TRBV7-2 and TRBJ2-7, the CDR3 gives the full variable domain: GAGVSQSPSNKVTEKGKDVELRCDPISGHTALYWYRQSLGQGLEFLIYFQGNSAPDKSGLPSDRFSAERTGGSVSTLTIQRTQQEDSAVYLCASSDRQGALSEQYFGPGTRLTVT.

This clonotype appeared many times. V is TRBV20-1 and J is TRBJ1-1; D gene uncertain. The V gene's germline CDR1 is DFQATT and CDR2 SNEGSKA (reference sequence). The V end was cut by 6 bases, the J end by 6 bases, with 23 bases between. The CDR3 is 15 residues long. Here the CDR3 reads CSAKRPGEVSSEAFF. The CDR3 DNA follows: TGCAGTGCCAAACGCCCTGGGGAAGTCTCATCTGAAGCTTTCTTT.

For this clonotype: This may stem from a read error, because a much larger clone lies one nucleotide away. J is TRBJ2-3 and V is TRBV5-1, with TRBD2 identical over 8 bases. The germline V gene encodes CDR1 SGHRS and CDR2 YFSETQ. The length of the CDR3 is 15 residues. V was clipped by 7 bases and J by 4 bases; unmatched bases: 11. CDR3 bases: TGCGCCAGCGGATCAAGCGGGAGCGGGGCAGATACGCAGTATTTT. This gives the protein CASGSSGSGADTQYF.

Ten or more counts support this clonotype. The CDR3, as DNA: TGTGCCAGCTCGCAGGGCGAGCAGGATGAGCAGTTCTTC. It specifies CASSQGEQDEQFF. The V and J genes are TRBV18 and TRBJ2-1; D is perhaps TRBD1 (5 bases). Per germline, CDR1 KGHSH and CDR2 LQKENI. V lost 6 bases and J lost 8, with 14 bases in between. The CDR3 extends over 13 amino acids.

The CDR3 protein is CASSPSDRGAYEQYF. The CDR3 DNA is TGTGCCAGCAGCCCCTCGGACAGGGGCGCCTACGAGCAGTACTTC. The V and J genes are TRBV7-2 and TRBJ2-7, with 9 bases fitting TRBD1. The CDR3 is 15 residues long. Trimming removed 5 bases from V and 2 bases from J; junction bases left unmatched: 7. CDR1 SGHTA and CDR2 FQGNSA come from the germline V gene. The variable domain in full, with the rest retrieved from reference TRBV7-2 and TRBJ2-7, is GAGVSQSPSNKVTEKGKDVELRCDPISGHTALYWYRQSLGQGLEFLIYFQGNSAPDKSGLPSDRFSAERTGGSVSTLTIQRTQQEDSAVYLCASSPSDRGAYEQYFGPGTRLTVT.

This clonotype was seen at least ten times. This sequence joins TRBV12-3 or TRBV12-4 and TRBJ2-1, with D unresolved. V lost 5 bases to trimming and J lost 7 bases, with 12 bases between them. The CDR3 runs 13 residues. The CDR3 DNA reads as TGTGCCAGCAGTCCGTCAATTATTAATGAGCAGTTCTTC. Residues: CASSPSIINEQFF.

V is TRBV6-5 and J is TRBJ2-7; maybe TRBD1 (6 bases). CDR1 and CDR2 from the germline V gene are MNHEY and SVGAGI. The germline V and J ends were trimmed by 2 bases and 2 bases, with 10 bases remaining between them. The CDR3 is 14 amino acids. The CDR3 region has the DNA TGTGCCAGCAGTTACGAAGACAGGCCCTACGAGCAGTACTTC. This translates into CASSYEDRPYEQYF.

The rearrangement links TRBV20-1 to TRBJ1-1; 10 bases map to TRBD1. The germline V gene encodes CDR1 DFQATT and CDR2 SNEGSKA (reference sequence). Losses at the gene ends were 2 bases for V and 7 bases for J; bases not matched to a gene: 4. This CDR3 region has 13 residues. The CDR3 region has the DNA TGCAGTGCTAGACGGGACAGGGGATATGAAGCTTTCTTT. Protein product: CSARRDRGYEAFF.

This clonotype was counted ten times or more. The J gene is TRBJ2-1, the V gene TRBV20-1; no definite D call. CDR3 length equals 14 residues. V lost 3 bases and J lost 5, with 14 bases in between. Germline V gives CDR1 DFQATT, CDR2 SNEGSKA (reference sequence). CDR3 coding DNA: TGCAGTGCTAGGGTCCCCTTAGGGCACAATGAGCAGTTCTTC. Translation: CSARVPLGHNEQFF.

This clonotype was seen more than once but under ten times. V usage is TRBV14 and J usage is TRBJ1-2; no clear D gene. The V gene's germline CDR1 is SGHDN and CDR2 FVKESK. Trimming stripped 0 bases from V and 7 bases from J, with 12 bases between. The CDR3 runs 14 residues. CDR3 loop: CASSQDRQSAGYTF. The CDR3 nucleotides read TGTGCCAGCAGCCAAGATCGGCAGTCAGCTGGCTACACCTTC.

This chain uses TRBV10-3 with TRBJ2-7; D remains unclear. The CDR3 runs 12 residues. Germline CDR1 ENHRY, CDR2 SYGVKD. Trimming removed 7 bases from V and 5 bases from J, with 12 bases in between. The CDR3 DNA is TGTGCCATCAATAGCTCTCCCGACGAGCAGTACTTC. Residues: CAINSSPDEQYF.

This clonotype was detected many times. The chain joins TRBV30 to TRBJ2-7, with TRBD1 identical over 7 bases. After removal of 3 bases from V and 5 bases from J, the junction contained 10 bases not matched to a gene. The CDR3 has 14 residues. Germline lookup yields CDR1 GTSNPN and CDR2 SVGIG (reference sequence). The CDR3 region has the DNA TGTGCCTGGAGCGACAAGGGGGCGCGCGACGAGCAGTACTTC. It specifies CAWSDKGARDEQYF. Complete variable domain (other parts from reference TRBV30 and TRBJ2-7): SQTIHQWPATLVQPVGSPLSLECTVEGTSNPNLYWYRQAAGRGLQLLFYSVGIGQISSEVPQNLSASRPQDRQFILSSKKLLLSDSGFYLCAWSDKGARDEQYFGPGTRLTVT.